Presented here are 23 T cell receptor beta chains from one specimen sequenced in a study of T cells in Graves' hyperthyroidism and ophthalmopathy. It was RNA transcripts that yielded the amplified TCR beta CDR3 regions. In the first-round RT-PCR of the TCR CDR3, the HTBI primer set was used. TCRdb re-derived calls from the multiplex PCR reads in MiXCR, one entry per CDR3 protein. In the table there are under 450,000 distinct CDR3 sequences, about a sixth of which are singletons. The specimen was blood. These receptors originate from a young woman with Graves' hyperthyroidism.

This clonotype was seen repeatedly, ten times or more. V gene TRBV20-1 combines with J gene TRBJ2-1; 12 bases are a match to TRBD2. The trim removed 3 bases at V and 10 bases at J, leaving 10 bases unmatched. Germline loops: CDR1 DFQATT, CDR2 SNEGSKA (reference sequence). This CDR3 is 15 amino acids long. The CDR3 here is CSARGLAGGGGEQFF. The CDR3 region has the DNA TGCAGTGCTAGGGGACTAGCGGGTGGCGGGGGGGAGCAGTTCTTC.

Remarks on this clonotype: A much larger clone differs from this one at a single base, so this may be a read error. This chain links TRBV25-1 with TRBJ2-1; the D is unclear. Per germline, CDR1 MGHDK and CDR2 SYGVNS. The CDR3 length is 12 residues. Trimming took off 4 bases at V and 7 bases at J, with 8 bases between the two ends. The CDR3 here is CASSGSKNEQFF. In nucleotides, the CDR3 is TGTGCCAGCAGTGGATCGAAGAATGAGCAGTTCTTC.

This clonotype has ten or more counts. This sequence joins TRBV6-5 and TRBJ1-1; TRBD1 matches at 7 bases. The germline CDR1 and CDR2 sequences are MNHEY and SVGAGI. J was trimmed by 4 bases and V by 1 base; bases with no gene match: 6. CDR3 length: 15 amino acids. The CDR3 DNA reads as TGTGCCAGCAGTTACTGGGCAGGGGGTCTCACTGAAGCTTTCTTT. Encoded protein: CASSYWAGGLTEAFF.

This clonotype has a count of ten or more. The CDR3 bases are TGTGCCAGCAGTTTAATGAGTGGTACAGATACGCAGTATTTT. This sequence encodes CASSLMSGTDTQYF. This chain joins TRBV12-3 or TRBV12-4 and TRBJ2-3, with no clear D. Trimming removed 2 bases from V and 3 bases from J, with 9 bases in between. The CDR3 loop spans 14 amino acids.

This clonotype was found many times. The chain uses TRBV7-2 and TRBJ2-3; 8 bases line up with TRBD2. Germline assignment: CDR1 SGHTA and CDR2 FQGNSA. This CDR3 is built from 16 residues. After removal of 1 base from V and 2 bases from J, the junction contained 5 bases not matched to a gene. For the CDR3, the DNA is TGTGCCAGCAGCTTAGACACTAGCGGAACCACAGATACGCAGTATTTT. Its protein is CASSLDTSGTTDTQYF.

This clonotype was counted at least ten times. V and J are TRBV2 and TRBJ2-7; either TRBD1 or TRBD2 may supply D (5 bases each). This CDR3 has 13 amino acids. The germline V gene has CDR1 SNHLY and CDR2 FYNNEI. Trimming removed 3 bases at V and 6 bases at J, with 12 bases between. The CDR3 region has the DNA TGTGCCAGCAGTGAGTACAGAGGGGTCGAGCAGTACTTC. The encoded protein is CASSEYRGVEQYF.

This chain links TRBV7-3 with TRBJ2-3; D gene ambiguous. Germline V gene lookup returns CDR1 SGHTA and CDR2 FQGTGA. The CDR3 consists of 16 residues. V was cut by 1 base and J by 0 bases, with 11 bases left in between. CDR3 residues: CASSLMPLGSTDTQYF. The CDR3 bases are TGTGCCAGCAGCTTAATGCCTTTGGGAAGCACAGATACGCAGTATTTT.

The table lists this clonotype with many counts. The CDR3 here is CASKKGNSETQYF. The CDR3 DNA reads as TGTGCCAGTAAAAAGGGGAATTCAGAGACCCAGTACTTC. The V gene is TRBV19, the J gene TRBJ2-5, with a weak D call TRBD1 (5 bases). The germline CDR1 and CDR2 sequences are LNHDA and SQIVND (reference sequence). The CDR3 is 13 residues long. Between the trimmed V and J ends, which lost 7 bases and 4 bases, there was a span of 13 bases.

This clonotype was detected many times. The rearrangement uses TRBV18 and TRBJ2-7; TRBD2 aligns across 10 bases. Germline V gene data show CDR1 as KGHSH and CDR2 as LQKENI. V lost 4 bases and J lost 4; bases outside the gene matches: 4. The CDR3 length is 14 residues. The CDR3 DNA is TGTGCCAGCTCACACAAGCGGGAGGGGTACGAGCAGTACTTC. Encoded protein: CASSHKREGYEQYF.

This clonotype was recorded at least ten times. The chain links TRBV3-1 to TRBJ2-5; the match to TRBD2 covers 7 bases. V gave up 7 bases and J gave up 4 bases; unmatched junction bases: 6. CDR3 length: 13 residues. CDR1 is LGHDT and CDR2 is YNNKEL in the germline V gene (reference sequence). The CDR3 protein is CASTWTRSETQYF. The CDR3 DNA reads TGTGCCAGCACCTGGACTAGATCAGAGACCCAGTACTTC.

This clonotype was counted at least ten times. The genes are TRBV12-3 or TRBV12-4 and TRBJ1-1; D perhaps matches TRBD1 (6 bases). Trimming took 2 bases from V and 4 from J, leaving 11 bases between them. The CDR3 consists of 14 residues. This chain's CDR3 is CASSLFTGITEAFF. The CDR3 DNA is TGTGCCAGCAGTTTATTCACAGGGATCACTGAAGCTTTCTTT.

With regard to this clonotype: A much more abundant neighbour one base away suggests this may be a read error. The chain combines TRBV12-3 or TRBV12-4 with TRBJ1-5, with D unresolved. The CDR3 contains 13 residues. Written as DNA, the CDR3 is TGTGCCAGCAGCCCTACAAGCAATCAGCACCAGCATTTT. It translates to CASSPTSNQHQHF.

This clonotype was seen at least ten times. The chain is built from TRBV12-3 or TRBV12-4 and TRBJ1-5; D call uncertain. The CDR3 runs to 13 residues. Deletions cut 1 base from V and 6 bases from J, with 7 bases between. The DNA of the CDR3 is TGTGCCAGCAGTTTAGGCAGGCCTCAGCCCCAGCATTTT. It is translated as CASSLGRPQPQHF.

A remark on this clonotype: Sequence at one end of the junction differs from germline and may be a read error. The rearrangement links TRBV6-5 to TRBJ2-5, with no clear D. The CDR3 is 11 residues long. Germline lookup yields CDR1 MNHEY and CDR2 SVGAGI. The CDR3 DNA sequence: TGTGCCAGCAGTACTCGCGACCCCAGTAACTTC. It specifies CASSTRDPSNF.

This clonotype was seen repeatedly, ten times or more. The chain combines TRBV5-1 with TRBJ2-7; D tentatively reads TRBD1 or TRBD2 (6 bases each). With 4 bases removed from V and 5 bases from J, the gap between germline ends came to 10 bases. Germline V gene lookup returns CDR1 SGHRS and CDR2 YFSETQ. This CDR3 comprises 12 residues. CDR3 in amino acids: CASSRRGDEQYF. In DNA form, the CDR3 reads TGCGCCAGCAGCCGAAGGGGGGACGAGCAGTACTTC.

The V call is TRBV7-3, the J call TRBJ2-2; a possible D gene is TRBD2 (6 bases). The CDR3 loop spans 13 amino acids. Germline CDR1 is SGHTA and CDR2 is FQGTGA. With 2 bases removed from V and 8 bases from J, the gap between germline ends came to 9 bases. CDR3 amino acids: CASSLLAQGELFF. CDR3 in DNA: TGTGCCAGCAGCTTACTAGCGCAGGGGGAGCTGTTTTTT.

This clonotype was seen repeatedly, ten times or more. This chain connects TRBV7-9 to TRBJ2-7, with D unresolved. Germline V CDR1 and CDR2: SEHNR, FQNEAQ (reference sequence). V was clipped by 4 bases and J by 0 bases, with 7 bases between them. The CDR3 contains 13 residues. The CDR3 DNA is TGTGCCAGCAGCTCCCGATACTCCTACGAGCAGTACTTC. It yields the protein CASSSRYSYEQYF.

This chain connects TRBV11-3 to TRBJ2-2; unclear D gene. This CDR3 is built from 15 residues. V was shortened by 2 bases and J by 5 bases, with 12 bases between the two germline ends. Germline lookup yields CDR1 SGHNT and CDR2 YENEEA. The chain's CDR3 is CASSLTLKGTGELFF. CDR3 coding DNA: TGTGCCAGCAGCTTAACGCTTAAAGGAACCGGGGAGCTGTTTTTT.

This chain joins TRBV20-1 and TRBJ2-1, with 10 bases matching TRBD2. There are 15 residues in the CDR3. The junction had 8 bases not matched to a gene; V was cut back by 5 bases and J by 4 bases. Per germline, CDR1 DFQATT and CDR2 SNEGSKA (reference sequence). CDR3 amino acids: CSAPDSGRRYNEQFF. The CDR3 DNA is TGCAGTGCTCCTGATAGCGGGAGGCGGTACAATGAGCAGTTCTTC.

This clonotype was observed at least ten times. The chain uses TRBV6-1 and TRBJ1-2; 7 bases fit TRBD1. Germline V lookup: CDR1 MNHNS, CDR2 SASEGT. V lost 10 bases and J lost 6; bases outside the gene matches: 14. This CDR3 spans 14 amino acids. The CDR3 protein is CATISTGTVHGYTF. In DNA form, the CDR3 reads TGTGCCACCATTTCGACAGGGACAGTTCATGGCTACACCTTC.

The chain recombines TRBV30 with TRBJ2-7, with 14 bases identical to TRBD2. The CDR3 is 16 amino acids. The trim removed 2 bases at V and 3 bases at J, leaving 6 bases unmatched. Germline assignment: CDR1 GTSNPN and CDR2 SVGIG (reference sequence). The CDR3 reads CAWSFLGTSGSYEQYF. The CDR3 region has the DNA TGTGCCTGGAGTTTTTTGGGGACTAGCGGGAGCTACGAGCAGTACTTC.

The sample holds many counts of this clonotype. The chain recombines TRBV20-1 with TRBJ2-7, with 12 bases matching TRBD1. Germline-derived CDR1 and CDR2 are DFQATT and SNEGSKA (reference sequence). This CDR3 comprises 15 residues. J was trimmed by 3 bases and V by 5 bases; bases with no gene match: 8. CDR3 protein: CSAYSRDRGRYEQYF. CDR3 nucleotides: TGCAGTGCTTACAGCCGGGACAGGGGGCGCTACGAGCAGTACTTC.

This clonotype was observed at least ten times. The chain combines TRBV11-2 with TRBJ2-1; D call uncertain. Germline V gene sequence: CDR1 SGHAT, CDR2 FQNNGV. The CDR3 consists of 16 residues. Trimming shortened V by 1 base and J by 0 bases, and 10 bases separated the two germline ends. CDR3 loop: CASSLAIRGSYNEQFF. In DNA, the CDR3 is TGTGCCAGCAGCTTAGCGATCCGAGGCTCCTACAATGAGCAGTTCTTC.